These T cell receptor beta chains were read from a single sample in a study of blood T cell repertoires in COVID-19. Measured with immunoSEQ multiplex PCR; TCRdb has only the in-frame clones, and not every one. The sample carries around 150,000 clones, more than 60% recorded once. Sample: peripheral blood. Receptors originate from a man in his forties or fifties with acute or convalescent COVID-19. Each CDR3 is given with its conserved first and last residue. A D gene is named only where the DNA matches it firmly. Rows give clone size only sometimes, using once, few, many, or a class for an expanded clone.

TRBJ2-1 | TRBV10-3 | TRBD1 | . | TGTGCCATCAGTAAGGAAGGACAGGGATTCTCCTACAATGAGCAGTTCTTC | CAISKEGQGFSYNEQFF
TRBJ1-2 | TRBV5-1 | TRBD1 | few | TGCGCCAGCAGCGAACTGACAGGGTATGGCTACACCTTC | CASSELTGYGYTF
TRBJ2-3 | TRBV7-6 | . | . | TGTGCCAGCAGCTTACAGACTACTAGCACAGATACGCAGTATTTT | CASSLQTTSTDTQYF
TRBJ1-1 | TRBV18 | TRBD1 | . | TGTGCCAGCTCACCTGGACAGGGGGCGAACACTGAAGCTTTCTTT | CASSPGQGANTEAFF
TRBJ2-5 | TRBV10-3 | . | once | TGTGCCATCAGTGACAGGGAAGAGACCCAGTACTTC | CAISDREETQYF
TRBJ1-5 | TRBV5-1 | . | few | TGCGCCAGCAGCCCGGGACACGATAGCAATCAGCCCCAGCATTTT | CASSPGHDSNQPQHF
TRBJ1-1 | TRBV5-1 | TRBD1 | . | TGCGCCAGCCGGACAGGGGCAACTGAAGCTTTCTTT | CASRTGATEAFF
TRBJ2-5 | TRBV6-4 | TRBD2 | . | TGTGCCAGCAGTGCCCGGACTAGCGGGGGAACCTTCCAAGAGACCCAGTACTTC | CASSARTSGGTFQETQYF
TRBJ2-5 | TRBV29-1 | . | . | TGCAGCGTCGCTGCAGGAGGTCCGGAGACCCAGTACTTC | CSVAAGGPETQYF
TRBJ1-5 | TRBV28 | TRBD1 | . | TGTGCCAGCAACCTTAGATCGGGGACAGGGGGTCAGCCCCAGCATTTT | CASNLRSGTGGQPQHF
TRBJ2-5 | TRBV5-1 | . | few | TGCGCCAGCAGCTTGCAAGCCCAGCCGAGGGAGACCCAGTACTTC | CASSLQAQPRETQYF
TRBJ2-5 | TRBV2 | TRBD1 | . | TGTGCCAGCGCACAGGGGGGCCAAGAGACCCAGTACTTC | CASAQGGQETQYF
TRBJ2-1 | TRBV5-6 | . | . | TGTGCCAGCAGCCGGGGTGGCGGTGAGCAGTTCTTC | CASSRGGGEQFF
TRBJ2-5 | TRBV11-3 | TRBD2 | . | TGTGCCAGCAGCTTTCGGGGTAGCGGGGAGACCCAGTACTTC | CASSFRGSGETQYF
TRBJ2-5 | TRBV3-1/TRBV3-2 | TRBD2 | once | TGTGCCAGCAGCCACCTGGAGCGGGGGCAAGAGACCCAGTACTTC | CASSHLERGQETQYF
TRBJ2-1 | TRBV5-1 | . | . | TGCGCCAGCAGCTTGGGGTTCAGTAGCGATGAGCAGTTCTTC | CASSLGFSSDEQFF
TRBJ2-2 | TRBV9 | TRBD2 | . | TGTGCCAGCAGCGAAACTCGCGGGGGGGCCTGGACCGGGGAGCTGTTTTTT | CASSETRGGAWTGELFF
TRBJ1-1 | TRBV15 | TRBD1 | . | TGTGCCACCAGTTCTCCCGACAGGGGAGGGACTGAAGCTTTCTTT | CATSSPDRGGTEAFF
TRBJ2-1 | TRBV7-2 | TRBD2 | . | TGTGCCAGCAGCTTTAGCGGGGGGGCCTTGGAGCAGTTCTTC | CASSFSGGALEQFF
TRBJ2-2 | TRBV6-6 | TRBD1 | . | TGTGCCAGCAGTCCGACAGGGGGTGACACCGGGGAGCTGTTTTTT | CASSPTGGDTGELFF
TRBJ2-1 | TRBV2 | TRBD2 | . | TGTGCCATACTAGCGTTGGGCTACAATGAGCAGTTCTTC | CAILALGYNEQFF
TRBJ1-2 | TRBV18 | TRBD1 | few | TGTGCCAGCTCACAATCGGGACAGGGGTACGGCTACACCTTC | CASSQSGQGYGYTF
TRBJ2-7 | TRBV5-1 | . | . | TGCGCCAGCAGCCCCCTGGGCCATTCCTACGAGCAGTACTTC | CASSPLGHSYEQYF
TRBJ2-3 | TRBV7-8 | . | . | TGTGCCAGCAGCTCTAGAGTCACAGATACGCAGTATTTT | CASSSRVTDTQYF
TRBJ2-1 | TRBV2 | . | . | TGTGCCAGCAGTGTCTGGGCAGGGACATCCAACATCCCCGAGCAGTTCTTC | CASSVWAGTSNIPEQFF
TRBJ1-3 | TRBV24-1 | TRBD1 | once | TGTGCCACCAGTGACGCCAGACAGGGGGCTGGAAACACCATATATTTT | CATSDARQGAGNTIYF
TRBJ2-3 | TRBV6-2/TRBV6-3 | . | . | TGTGCCAGCAGCCAACGCGTGGGGGGAGATACGCAGTATTTT | CASSQRVGGDTQYF
TRBJ2-1 | TRBV5-1 | TRBD1 | once | TGCGCCAGCAGCCAAACCGGGACAGTATACAATGAGCAGTTCTTC | CASSQTGTVYNEQFF
TRBJ1-5 | TRBV19 | . | . | TGTGCCAGTAGTATAGTACAGGGAAATCAGCCCCAGCATTTT | CASSIVQGNQPQHF
TRBJ2-2 | TRBV6-5 | . | . | TGTGCCAGCAGCCGGGGTCTAATGTCCGGGGAGCTGTTTTTT | CASSRGLMSGELFF
TRBJ1-2 | TRBV20-1 | . | . | TGCAGTGCTAGTCTTTCTGGGCTGTCCTATGGCTACACCTTC | CSASLSGLSYGYTF
TRBJ2-2 | TRBV19 | TRBD2 | . | TGTGCCAGTAGTATACAGTCTAGCGGGGGTGTTGAAGGGGAGCTGTTTTTT | CASSIQSSGGVEGELFF
TRBJ2-5 | TRBV29-1 | . | . | TGCAGCGTTGATGCCTCGTCGGGGTACTTC | CSVDASSGYF
TRBJ2-5 | TRBV5-1 | . | . | TGCGCCAGCAGCTTGAGCTCCCAGGGAGAGACCCAGTACTTC | CASSLSSQGETQYF
TRBJ1-1 | TRBV11-2 | . | . | TGTGCCAGCAGCCCGATCAGGGGTCGGGGCACTGAAGCTTTCTTT | CASSPIRGRGTEAFF
TRBJ1-2 | TRBV5-1 | . | . | TGCGCCAGCAAACCAACAACAGGAGACTATGGCTACACCTTC | CASKPTTGDYGYTF
TRBJ1-2 | TRBV5-1 | . | few | TGCGCCAGCAGCCCAGCCACGGGTCGGGGGGCGCTTGGCTATGGCTACACCTTC | CASSPATGRGALGYGYTF
TRBJ1-1 | TRBV7-9 | TRBD1 | . | TGTGCCAGCAGCTTACAAGGACAGGTCACTGAAGCTTTCTTT | CASSLQGQVTEAFF
TRBJ1-6 | TRBV7-8 | . | . | TGTGCCAGCAGCTCCTTTAGACACGGGACACTGGATTCACCCCTCCACTTT | CASSSFRHGTLDSPLHF
TRBJ2-3 | TRBV29-1 | . | . | TGCAGCGTTGAAAGCCAGGGGACAGATACGCAGTATTTT | CSVESQGTDTQYF
TRBJ2-3 | TRBV24-1 | TRBD2 | . | TGTGCCACCAGTGATGGAGAGCGGGGTGCTAGCACAGATACGCAGTATTTT | CATSDGERGASTDTQYF
TRBJ1-2 | TRBV15 | . | . | TGTGCCACCGGCCCCCGGGACACCTATGGCTACACCTTC | CATGPRDTYGYTF
TRBJ1-3 | TRBV5-6 | . | . | TGTGCCAGCAGCAGACGTCAGGGAGGTGGAAACACCATATATTTT | CASSRRQGGGNTIYF
TRBJ2-5 | TRBV14 | . | . | TGTGCCAGCAGCTTAGGAGGGCGGGAGACCCAGTACTTC | CASSLGGRETQYF
TRBJ2-1 | TRBV3-1/TRBV3-2 | TRBD2 | . | TGTGCCAGCAGCCAAGTCCTAGCGGGGGCCGGGGGTGAGCAGTTCTTC | CASSQVLAGAGGEQFF
TRBJ2-6 | TRBV2 | . | . | TGTGCCAGCACTAGGGAGCCGGGGGGGGCCAACGTCCTGACTTTC | CASTREPGGANVLTF
TRBJ1-4 | TRBV5-6 | . | . | TGTGCCAGCAGCAACACAGTTAGTGGAAAACTGTTTTTT | CASSNTVSGKLFF
TRBJ2-6 | TRBV27 | . | . | TGTGCCAGCAGTACCTGGGATCCCCAGGGACACTCTGGGGCCAACGTCCTGACTTTC | CASSTWDPQGHSGANVLTF
TRBJ2-3 | TRBV27 | . | . | TGTGCCAGCAGTTTAACGGCGACTCGTAACACAGATACGCAGTATTTT | CASSLTATRNTDTQYF
TRBJ2-1 | TRBV7-8 | TRBD2 | . | TGTGCCAGCAGCTTAGGAGTAGCGGGGGGCTACGATGAGCAGTTCTTC | CASSLGVAGGYDEQFF
TRBJ2-1 | TRBV30 | . | . | TGTGCCTGGAGGACAGCCGTTTTCTACAATGAGCAGTTCTTC | CAWRTAVFYNEQFF
TRBJ2-5 | TRBV16 | . | once | TGTGCCAGCAGCCAATCAATTCTTCAGTACCAAGAGACCCAGTACTTC | CASSQSILQYQETQYF
TRBJ2-2 | TRBV3-1/TRBV3-2 | . | . | TGTGCCAGCAGCCAGGGGCTAGCGACCACCGGGGAGCTGTTTTTT | CASSQGLATTGELFF
TRBJ1-2 | TRBV7-9 | . | . | TGTGCCAGCAGCCAAGCGGGGGTAGGGGGCTACACCTTC | CASSQAGVGGYTF
TRBJ2-5 | TRBV7-9 | TRBD2 | . | TGTGCCAGCAGCTCCCGGACTAGCGGGGGCCTGTACCAAGAGACCCAGTACTTC | CASSSRTSGGLYQETQYF